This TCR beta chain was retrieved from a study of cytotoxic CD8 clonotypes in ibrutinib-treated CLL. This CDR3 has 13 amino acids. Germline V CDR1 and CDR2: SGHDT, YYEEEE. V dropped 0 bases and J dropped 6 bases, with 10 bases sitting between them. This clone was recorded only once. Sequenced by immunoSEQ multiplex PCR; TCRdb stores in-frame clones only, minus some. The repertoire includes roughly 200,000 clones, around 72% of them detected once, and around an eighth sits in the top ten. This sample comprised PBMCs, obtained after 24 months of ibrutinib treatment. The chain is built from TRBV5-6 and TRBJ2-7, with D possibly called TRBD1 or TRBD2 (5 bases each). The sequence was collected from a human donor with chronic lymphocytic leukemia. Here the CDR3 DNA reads TGTGCCAGCAGCTTGGCCATGGGACGCGAGCAGTACTTC. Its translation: CASSLAMGREQYF.